The clone carrying this TCR beta chain was seen a handful of times. The data derive from a study of cytomegalovirus exposure and HLA in healthy donors. Across the study: Within an early data release were around 87 million unique TCRs drawn from HLA-typed donors.

It was with 60 Vbeta and 13 Jbeta primers that the PCR ran. The table came from immunoSEQ multiplex PCR; TCRdb's copy has only in-frame clones and leaves some out. The sample shows around 85,000 clones, 70% to 85% of them seen only once. The CDR3 covers 15 residues. Germline-derived CDR1 and CDR2 are SGHVS and FQNEAQ. Trimming removed 6 bases from V and 6 bases from J, with 20 bases in between. Source material: PBMCs. This chain links TRBV7-8 with TRBJ1-1, with D possibly being TRBD1 (5 bases). This clonotype was sampled from a man aged 25 to 45 in good health and CMV-seropositive. The CDR3 nucleotides read TGTGCCAGCAGTCAAGTGGGGGGGAAGAAGGCTGAAGCTTTCTTT. As protein: CASSQVGGKKAEAFF.